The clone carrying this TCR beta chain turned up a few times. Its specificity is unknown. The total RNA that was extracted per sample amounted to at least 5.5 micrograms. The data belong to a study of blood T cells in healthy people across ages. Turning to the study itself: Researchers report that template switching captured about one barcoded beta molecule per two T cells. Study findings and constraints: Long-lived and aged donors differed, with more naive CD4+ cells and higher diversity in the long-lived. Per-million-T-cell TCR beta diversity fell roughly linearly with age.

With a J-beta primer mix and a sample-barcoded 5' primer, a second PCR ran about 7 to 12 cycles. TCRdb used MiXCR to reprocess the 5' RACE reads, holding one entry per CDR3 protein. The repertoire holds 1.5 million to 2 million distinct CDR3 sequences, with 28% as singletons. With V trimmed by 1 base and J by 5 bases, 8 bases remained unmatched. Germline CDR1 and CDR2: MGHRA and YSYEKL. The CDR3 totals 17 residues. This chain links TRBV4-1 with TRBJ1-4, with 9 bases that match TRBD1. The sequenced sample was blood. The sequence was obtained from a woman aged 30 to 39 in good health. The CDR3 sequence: CASSQGIQGASNEKLFF. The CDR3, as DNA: TGCGCCAGCAGCCAAGGGATACAGGGGGCCTCAAATGAAAAACTGTTTTTT.